The 20 T cell receptor beta chains presented below share a single source sample, sequenced in a study of resident and recirculating memory T cells in vitiligo. Assay: immunoSEQ multiplex PCR; the TCRdb copy retains only in-frame clones and omits some. The table records around 70,000 clones, 80% to 95% of them present only once. The sequenced sample consisted of blood. The receptor source for this set is a male donor with vitiligo.

J is TRBJ2-7 and V is TRBV4-3, with no clear D. The CDR3 has 12 amino acids. With 0 bases removed from V and 3 bases from J, the gap between germline ends came to 3 bases. Per the germline V gene, CDR1 is LGHNA and CDR2 is YSLEER. The CDR3 nucleotides are TGCGCCAGCAGCCAAGACCGCTACGAGCAGTACTTC. It is translated as CASSQDRYEQYF.

The chain combines TRBV25-1 with TRBJ2-1; 11 bases fit TRBD2. This CDR3 region has 15 residues. J was trimmed by 2 bases and V by 6 bases; bases with no gene match: 3. Germline values: CDR1 MGHDK, CDR2 SYGVNS. DNA of the CDR3: TGTGCCAGCAGGACGACTAGCGGGGCCTACAATGAGCAGTTCTTC. Residues: CASRTTSGAYNEQFF. Supplemented by reference TRBV25-1 and TRBJ2-1, the full variable domain reads EADIYQTPRYLVIGTGKKITLECSQTMGHDKMYWYQQDPGMELHLIHYSYGVNSTEKGDLSSESTVSRIRTEHFPLTLESARPSHTSQYLCASRTTSGAYNEQFFGPGTRLTVL.

The chain couples TRBV7-9 to TRBJ2-5; perhaps TRBD1 as D (6 bases). The CDR3 length is 15 residues. Germline CDR1 and CDR2: SEHNR and FQNEAQ (reference sequence). The ends were cut back, 3 bases at V and 2 bases at J, with 13 bases in the middle. CDR3 DNA: TGTGCCAGCAGCTTGGTGGTGAGGGGGCAAGAGACCCAGTACTTC. Protein: CASSLVVRGQETQYF.

V is TRBV14 and J is TRBJ1-6; D gene ambiguous. V lost 3 bases, J lost 7 bases, and 4 bases lay in between. There are 12 residues in the CDR3. Looked up from germline, CDR1 is SGHDN and CDR2 is FVKESK. The CDR3 nucleotides are TGTGCCAGCAGCCACCCAAATTCACCCCTCCACTTT. It encodes CASSHPNSPLHF.

CDR3 protein: CASSYLASTDTQYF. CDR3 sequence (DNA): TGTGCCAGCAGTTACCTGGCCAGCACAGATACGCAGTATTTT. This rearrangement joins TRBV6-6 to TRBJ2-3; no clear D gene. CDR1 is MNHNY, CDR2 SVGAGI, per germline (reference sequence). V gave up 2 bases and J gave up 0 bases, with 6 bases separating them. This CDR3 comprises 14 residues.

The chain carries TRBV18 and TRBJ2-3; the match to TRBD2 covers 8 bases. Per germline, CDR1 KGHSH and CDR2 LQKENI. CDR3 length: 16 residues. Trimming removed 3 bases from V and 0 bases from J; junction bases left unmatched: 5. The CDR3 loop reads CASSPLAGSSTDTQYF. CDR3 DNA: TGTGCCAGCTCACCCTTAGCGGGGTCTAGCACAGATACGCAGTATTTT.

V usage is TRBV5-5 and J usage is TRBJ1-5; 10 bases match TRBD1. The CDR3 has 13 amino acids. CDR1 and CDR2 (germline): SGHKS, YYEKEE (reference sequence). V lost 4 bases, J lost 9 bases, and 4 bases stayed unmatched. The CDR3 protein is CASSRQGAGPQHF. In DNA, the CDR3 is TGTGCCAGCAGCCGACAGGGGGCGGGGCCCCAGCATTTT.

The chain's CDR3 is CAWSHQGQIHYGYTF. The DNA of the CDR3 is TGTGCCTGGAGTCACCAGGGGCAAATCCACTATGGCTACACCTTC. The chain links TRBV30 to TRBJ1-2; a possible D gene is TRBD1 (6 bases). V lost 2 bases, J lost 3 bases, and 16 bases lay in between. This CDR3 has 15 amino acids. In germline, CDR1 is GTSNPN, CDR2 SVGIG (reference sequence).

V is TRBV9 and J is TRBJ1-3; 8 positions agree with TRBD1. The junction had 4 bases not matched to a gene; V was cut back by 2 bases and J by 0 bases. The CDR3 covers 16 residues. Germline V CDR1 and CDR2: SGDLS, YYNGEE. CDR3 in DNA: TGTGCCAGCAGCGTCGGGACAGGCTCCTCTGGAAACACCATATATTTT. Translating gives CASSVGTGSSGNTIYF.

J is TRBJ2-7 and V is TRBV5-6, with D possibly being TRBD2 (5 bases). The CDR3 extends over 13 amino acids. From germline, CDR1 is SGHDT and CDR2 YYEEEE. The ends were cut back, 4 bases at V and 2 bases at J, with 10 bases in the middle. The DNA of the CDR3 is TGTGCCAGCAGCCCGCGCGGGCCCTACGAGCAGTACTTC. Protein product: CASSPRGPYEQYF.

The chain has TRBV12-5 and TRBJ2-1; TRBD2 agrees at 7 bases. CDR1 LGHNT and CDR2 FRNRAP come from the germline V gene. This CDR3 region has 15 residues. The ends lost 6 bases at V and 4 bases at J; junction bases unmatched: 9. CDR3 sequence: CASGPIGGGYNEQFF. CDR3 DNA sequence: TGTGCTAGTGGACCCATCGGGGGAGGGTACAATGAGCAGTTCTTC. Variable domain in full (rest from reference TRBV12-5 and TRBJ2-1): DARVTQTPRHKVTEMGQEVTMRCQPILGHNTVFWYRQTMMQGLELLAYFRNRAPLDDSGMPKDRFSAEMPDATLATLKIQPSEPRDSAVYFCASGPIGGGYNEQFFGPGTRLTVL.

V gene TRBV19 combines with J gene TRBJ2-2; 9 positions agree with TRBD1. The CDR3 has 18 amino acids. V shed 2 bases, J shed 0 bases, and the junction held 7 bases outside the gene matches. CDR1 is LNHDA, CDR2 SQIVND, per germline (reference sequence). CDR3 protein: CASSIRTGVNANTGELFF. The CDR3 coding sequence is TGTGCCAGTAGTATAAGGACAGGGGTTAACGCGAACACCGGGGAGCTGTTTTTT.

The V call is TRBV15, the J call TRBJ2-5; 8 nucleotides agree with TRBD2. The closer fit of TRBJ2-7 to the DNA end suggests the J call may be wrong. CDR3 length: 15 amino acids. The germline V gene encodes CDR1 LNHNV and CDR2 YYDKDF (reference sequence). DNA of the CDR3: TGTGCCACCAGTCCCCCGGGTAGCGGGGTCTACGAGCAGTACTTC. Its protein is CATSPPGSGVYEQYF.

V usage is TRBV7-9 and J usage is TRBJ2-2; TRBD1 might be the D (5 bases). CDR1 is SEHNR, CDR2 FQNEAQ, per germline (reference sequence). V was pared by 1 base and J by 6 bases, with 6 bases between. The CDR3 totals 13 residues. The CDR3 DNA sequence: TGTGCCAGCAGCTTAGGGGGCTCCGGGGAGCTGTTTTTT. Residues: CASSLGGSGELFF.

The CDR3 sequence: CATSRATRGYEQYF. Written as DNA, the CDR3 is TGTGCCACCAGCAGAGCGACAAGGGGTTACGAGCAGTACTTC. The chain has TRBV15 and TRBJ2-7, with D maybe TRBD1 (5 bases). The CDR3 is 14 amino acids. Trimming took 1 base from V and 4 from J, leaving 11 bases between them. Germline CDR1 and CDR2: LNHNV and YYDKDF (reference sequence).

The chain combines TRBV5-8 with TRBJ2-1, with TRBD2 identical over 8 bases. Germline CDR1 reads SGHTS; CDR2 reads YDEGEE. The CDR3 has 15 amino acids. Losses at the gene ends were 0 bases for V and 7 bases for J; bases not matched to a gene: 6. CDR3 in amino acids: CASSLERGGPNEQFF. Here the CDR3 DNA reads TGTGCCAGCAGCTTGGAACGGGGGGGGCCGAATGAGCAGTTCTTC.

Here the CDR3 DNA reads TGTGCCACCAGCAGAGATCGTGGCGGGGGGGCTGACACCGGGGAGCTGTTTTTT. Translation gives CATSRDRGGGADTGELFF. This chain links TRBV15 with TRBJ2-2, with 9 bases aligning to TRBD2. The CDR3 runs 18 residues. J gave up 3 bases and V 0 bases, and 8 bases lay outside the gene matches. Germline V gene sequence: CDR1 LNHNV, CDR2 YYDKDF (reference sequence).

The chain carries TRBV4-2 and TRBJ1-1; 10 bases agree with TRBD1. The length of the CDR3 is 15 residues. V was pared by 1 base and J by 1 base, with 0 bases of the junction left unmatched. Germline V gene sequence: CDR1 LGHNA, CDR2 YNFKEQ. The CDR3 region is CASSQGDRGNTEAFF. Here the CDR3 DNA reads TGTGCCAGCAGCCAAGGGGACAGGGGGAACACTGAAGCTTTCTTT.

This sequence joins TRBV30 and TRBJ1-2, with D uncertain. Trimming left V 2 bases short and J 8 bases short, with 9 bases between. The germline gives CDR1 GTSNPN, CDR2 SVGIG (reference sequence). CDR3 length: 11 amino acids. The CDR3 loop is CAWSPHSGYTF. CDR3 DNA sequence: TGTGCCTGGAGTCCACACAGCGGCTACACCTTC.

The rearrangement joins TRBV28 to TRBJ2-7; 9 bases match TRBD1. Germline CDR1 reads MDHEN; CDR2 reads SYDVKM. The junction had 13 bases not matched to a gene; V was cut back by 7 bases and J by 6 bases. This CDR3 has 15 amino acids. The CDR3: CASNEGGTGKVEQYF. In nucleotides, the CDR3 is TGTGCCAGCAACGAGGGGGGGACAGGGAAGGTCGAGCAGTACTTC.